The 22 T cell receptor beta chains below come from one sample, sequenced in a study of spatial heterogeneity in lung cancer. Study-wide findings and caveats: Expanded intratumoral alpha and beta TCR counts tracked tumor mutation counts.

Their antigens remain unidentified. Via MiXCR, TCRdb re-called the 5' RACE reads, giving one row per CDR3 protein. The data contain over 15,000 distinct CDR3 sequences, roughly 5.8% of them singletons. As to time point: sample taken at primary tumor resection. The source material was lung tumor tissue, sampled at surgery. These receptors all come from a female donor with early-stage non-small cell lung cancer.

This clonotype was counted a few times. A read error may be the cause here, since a much bigger clone is one base away. Found in a library prepared for alpha chains, this beta chain is an off-target read, and its abundance has little meaning. The chain carries TRBV7-9 and TRBJ2-1; TRBD2 matches at 11 bases. Germline V lookup: CDR1 SEHNR, CDR2 FQNEAQ (reference sequence). CDR3 size: 16 residues. Germline trimming cut 5 bases from V and 8 bases from J; bases unmatched to any gene: 11. This chain's CDR3 is CASSIISLAGADEQFF. The CDR3 DNA reads as TGTGCCAGCAGCATTATATCACTAGCGGGAGCCGATGAGCAGTTCTTC.

By its share, this clonotype is medium-sized. The library was designed around alpha chains, so this beta chain is a stray read whose abundance carries little weight. The CDR3 nucleotides read TGTGCCAGCAGTTTAGTTCAGACAGATACGCAGTATTTT. Translating it yields CASSLVQTDTQYF. The chain carries TRBV28 and TRBJ2-3; D is uncertain. V was pared by 2 bases and J by 3 bases, with 6 bases between. This CDR3 has 13 amino acids. Per the germline V gene, CDR1 is MDHEN and CDR2 is SYDVKM.

This clonotype came up many times. As an off-target read in a library built for alpha chains, this beta chain has a frequency of little significance. The gene calls are TRBV14 and TRBJ1-2; maybe TRBD1 (6 bases). Germline V gives CDR1 SGHDN, CDR2 FVKESK. The CDR3 contains 15 residues. Trimming cost V 3 bases and J 3 bases, with 14 bases left between them. CDR3 sequence reads: CASSQKNPGDYGYTF. Here the CDR3 DNA reads TGTGCCAGCAGCCAGAAAAATCCAGGGGACTATGGCTACACCTTC.

This clonotype was counted at least ten times. Since the library was made to target alpha chains, this beta chain is a stray read and its abundance is not meaningful. The J gene is TRBJ2-1, the V gene TRBV6-6; D is perhaps TRBD1 (5 bases). CDR3 length: 16 amino acids. With 4 bases removed from V and 5 bases from J, the gap between germline ends came to 18 bases. CDR1 and CDR2 from the germline V gene are MNHNY and SVGAGI (reference sequence). The CDR3 loop is CASSFRVNKKDNEQFF. DNA for the CDR3: TGTGCCAGCAGTTTCAGGGTCAATAAGAAGGACAATGAGCAGTTCTTC.

By share, this clonotype ranks as medium-sized. This beta chain was picked up by a library intended for alpha chains and is off target, so its count carries little meaning. The chain combines TRBV10-2 with TRBJ2-5; 7 nucleotides agree with TRBD2. The junction had 12 bases not matched to a gene; V was cut back by 4 bases and J by 7 bases. The CDR3 loop spans 15 amino acids. Germline lookup yields CDR1 WSHSY and CDR2 SAAADI. The CDR3 region has the DNA TGCGCCAGCAGTGCGAGTCTAGCGGTAGCGGGGACCCAGTACTTC. As protein: CASSASLAVAGTQYF.

This clonotype has at least ten counts. This beta chain appears as a stray read in a library generated for alpha chains; its size is not informative. The CDR3, as DNA: TGTGCCAGCAGTGCGATCTACGAGCAGTACTTC. Translation: CASSAIYEQYF. The rearrangement uses TRBV25-1 and TRBJ2-7; D is unresolved. The germline V gene has CDR1 MGHDK and CDR2 SYGVNS. Trimming cost V 4 bases and J 3 bases, with 4 bases left between them. The CDR3 consists of 11 residues.

By frequency in the sample, this clonotype is medium-sized. The junction departs from germline at one end; a sequencing error may be responsible. This beta chain is a stray read from a library made for alpha chains; its abundance is not meaningful. V usage is TRBV7-7 and J usage is TRBJ2-1; TRBD2 agrees at 10 bases. CDR1 is SSHAT, CDR2 FNYEAQ, per germline (reference sequence). This CDR3 region has 13 residues. The CDR3 DNA sequence: TGTGCTAGCAGCTTAGGACTAGCGGATGAGCAGTTCTTC. Its translation: CASSLGLADEQFF.

Relative to its sample, this clonotype is medium-sized (0.01 to 0.1%). This beta chain was picked up by a library intended for alpha chains and is off target, so its count carries little meaning. V gene TRBV28 combines with J gene TRBJ1-6; possibly TRBD1 for D (6 bases). Trimming pared 11 bases from V and 3 bases from J, leaving 14 bases between. The CDR3 consists of 14 residues. Germline CDR1 reads MDHEN; CDR2 reads SYDVKM. CDR3 nucleotides: TGTGCCCTCCAACAGGGTGGCTATAATTCACCCCTCCACTTT. As protein: CALQQGGYNSPLHF.

This clonotype came up many times. Since the library was made to target alpha chains, this beta chain is a stray read and its abundance is not meaningful. V is TRBV2 and J is TRBJ2-1; 8 bases map to TRBD1. Germline V gives CDR1 SNHLY, CDR2 FYNNEI. The CDR3 has 14 residues. Germline trimming cut 9 bases from V and 5 bases from J; bases unmatched to any gene: 9. The CDR3 region has the DNA TGTGCCAGGGGACCGACAGGGGAAAACAATGAGCAGTTCTTC. It specifies CARGPTGENNEQFF.

Many counts were recorded for this clonotype. Because the library targeted alpha chains, this beta chain is an off-target read whose size means little. The genes are TRBV7-9 and TRBJ1-5; D is unclear. The CDR3 covers 13 residues. V was pared by 1 base and J by 10 bases, with 11 bases between. In germline, CDR1 is SEHNR, CDR2 FQNEAQ (reference sequence). The CDR3 DNA reads as TGTGCCAGCAGCTTAGACAGCTCCCTCCCCCAGCATTTT. It is translated as CASSLDSSLPQHF.

At least ten counts were recorded for this clonotype. The library was built for alpha chains, so this beta chain is an off-target read and its size means little. The J gene is TRBJ2-3, the V gene TRBV4-2; TRBD2 aligns across 8 bases. Looked up from germline, CDR1 is LGHNA and CDR2 is YNFKEQ. The CDR3 contains 16 residues. Trimming at V came to 5 bases and at J to 4 bases, leaving 11 bases not matched to a gene. The CDR3 is CASSTRASGQADTQYF. The CDR3 DNA is TGTGCCAGCAGCACTCGGGCTAGCGGGCAGGCAGATACGCAGTATTTT.

This clonotype was picked up many times. Because this beta chain is a stray read in a library intended to capture alpha chains, its abundance should not be given much weight. The rearrangement joins TRBV5-8 to TRBJ2-7; 10 nucleotides agree with TRBD1. In germline, CDR1 is SGHTS, CDR2 YDEGEE. The ends lost 6 bases at V and 5 bases at J; junction bases unmatched: 11. There are 15 residues in the CDR3. CDR3 sequence reads: CASNRDRGRFDEQYF. CDR3 bases: TGTGCCAGCAACCGTGACAGGGGGCGCTTCGACGAGCAGTACTTC.

As concerns this clonotype: This beta chain is an unintended read in a library built for alpha chains; its size means little. This chain connects TRBV5-6 to TRBJ2-3; 8 bases line up with TRBD2. The J segment lost 1 base and the V segment lost 4 bases, leaving 8 bases of the junction unmatched. This CDR3 is built from 16 residues. CDR1 and CDR2 from the germline V gene are SGHDT and YYEEEE. The CDR3 here is CASSDRATSGTDTQYF. DNA for the CDR3: TGTGCCAGCAGCGACCGAGCGACTAGCGGCACAGATACGCAGTATTTT.

Sample share makes this clonotype medium-sized (0.01 to 0.1%). This beta chain came through as a stray read in a library set up for alpha chains, and its size says little. The V call is TRBV5-1, the J call TRBJ1-1; 8 nucleotides align to TRBD1. Germline-derived CDR1 and CDR2 are SGHRS and YFSETQ. J lost 2 bases, V lost 3 bases, and 3 bases had no gene match. This CDR3 comprises 14 residues. Here the CDR3 reads CASSSQGANTEAFF. CDR3 coding DNA: TGCGCCAGCAGCTCTCAGGGGGCAAACACTGAAGCTTTCTTT.

The table lists this clonotype with many counts. A library prepared for alpha chains yielded this beta chain as an off-target read; its size is of little meaning. V is TRBV7-2 and J is TRBJ2-1, with 11 bases matching TRBD2. V trimming: 5 bases; J trimming: 8 bases; junction bases outside the gene matches: 11. The CDR3 consists of 16 residues. Germline CDR1 is SGHTA and CDR2 is FQGNSA. As DNA, the CDR3 is TGTGCCAGCAGCCCCAATAGCGGGAGGGTCTTCCATGAGCAGTTCTTC. Protein product: CASSPNSGRVFHEQFF.

This clonotype was recorded many times. In a library made to pick up alpha chains, this beta chain is a stray read with a size that means little. The genes are TRBV19 and TRBJ2-7; 7 bases agree with TRBD2. This CDR3 is built from 14 residues. Trimming cost V 7 bases and J 2 bases; bases outside gene matches: 8. CDR1 and CDR2 (germline): LNHDA, SQIVND (reference sequence). CDR3 sequence: CASTPGLGTYEQYF. CDR3 bases: TGTGCCAGTACCCCCGGACTAGGAACCTACGAGCAGTACTTC.

This clonotype was counted only a few times. This beta chain lies outside the target of a library built for alpha chains; its clone size means little. This chain links TRBV25-1 with TRBJ2-1; TRBD2 matches 9 bases. This CDR3 region has 16 residues. V lost 6 bases, J lost 3 bases, and 9 bases stayed unmatched. Germline loops: CDR1 MGHDK, CDR2 SYGVNS. The CDR3 coding sequence is TGTGCCAGCAGAGCCCCGACTAGCGGTAGCTACAATGAGCAGTTCTTC. Translation: CASRAPTSGSYNEQFF.

For this clonotype: The library was designed around alpha chains, so this beta chain is a stray read whose abundance carries little weight. This chain uses TRBV7-9 with TRBJ2-1, with D hard to call. CDR1 is SEHNR, CDR2 FQNEAQ, per germline (reference sequence). V was clipped by 4 bases and J by 9 bases, with 16 bases between them. This CDR3 contains 14 residues. Written as DNA, the CDR3 is TGTGCCAGCAGCTCTCAAGGCCAGGTCATTGAGCAGTTCTTC. As protein: CASSSQGQVIEQFF.

A word on this clonotype: The library was prepared for alpha chains; this beta chain is a stray read, so its frequency means little. The rearrangement joins TRBV15 to TRBJ2-5, with TRBD1 as a possible D gene (6 bases). Germline V lookup: CDR1 LNHNV, CDR2 YYDKDF (reference sequence). This CDR3 has 15 amino acids. V was trimmed by 4 bases and J by 0 bases, leaving 12 bases between them. This CDR3 is CATSTSGVYQETQYF. CDR3 DNA sequence: TGTGCCACCAGCACCTCAGGGGTGTACCAAGAGACCCAGTACTTC.

This clonotype was detected many times. For a library built for alpha chains, this beta chain is a stray read; little rests on its size. This chain uses TRBV18 with TRBJ2-2; the D call may be TRBD1 or TRBD2 (5 bases each). The germline gives CDR1 KGHSH, CDR2 LQKENI. V gave up 10 bases and J gave up 5 bases, with 14 bases separating them. The CDR3 is 13 residues long. The CDR3 here is CATRDQQTGELFF. DNA for the CDR3: TGTGCCACCAGGGACCAACAAACCGGGGAGCTGTTTTTT.

This clonotype is deemed medium-sized (0.01 to 0.1%). Within a library made for alpha chains, this beta chain is off target, and its count is uninformative. The chain carries TRBV6-6 and TRBJ1-5; 9 nucleotides align to TRBD1. The CDR3 loop spans 15 amino acids. V dropped 4 bases and J dropped 6; count of bases not matched to a gene: 7. Germline CDR1 and CDR2: MNHNY and SVGAGI (reference sequence). CDR3 residues: CASSSTGGSGQPQHF. The CDR3 coding sequence is TGTGCCAGCAGTTCCACAGGGGGCAGTGGTCAGCCCCAGCATTTT.

A word on this clonotype: With the library built for alpha chains, this beta chain is off target and its frequency is not meaningful. This chain joins TRBV29-1 and TRBJ2-5; D may correspond to TRBD1 or TRBD2 (5 bases each). The length of the CDR3 is 12 residues. The germline gives CDR1 SQVTM, CDR2 ANQGSEA. Between the trimmed V and J ends, which lost 4 bases and 3 bases, there was a span of 9 bases. The CDR3 sequence: CSVVGVEETQYF. Written as DNA, the CDR3 is TGCAGCGTTGTGGGGGTCGAAGAGACCCAGTACTTC. The full variable domain, its missing parts supplied by reference TRBV29-1 and TRBJ2-5, is SAVISQKPSRDICQRGTSLTIQCQVDSQVTMMFWYRQQPGQSLTLIATANQGSEATYESGFVIDKFPISRPNLTFSTLTVSNMSPEDSSIYLCSVVGVEETQYFGPGTRLLVL.